The next 18 T cell receptor beta chains were all read from a single sample in a study of cytomegalovirus exposure and HLA in healthy donors. Primers included in the PCR were 60 Vbeta and 13 Jbeta primers. Profiling relied on immunoSEQ multiplex PCR, and the TCRdb table lists in-frame clones only, not all of them. The repertoire holds 90,000 to 95,000 clones, with approximately 84% as singletons. Sequenced sample: PBMCs. All receptors derive from a girl aged 2-10 years in good health and CMV-seropositive.

The V and J genes are TRBV9 and TRBJ1-2; 8 positions match TRBD1. Trimming took 3 bases from V and 5 from J; bases not matched to a gene: 9. The CDR3 loop spans 15 amino acids. Germline CDR1 and CDR2: SGDLS and YYNGEE. CDR3 loop: CASSADREGSYGYTF. The CDR3 DNA is TGTGCCAGCAGCGCGGACAGGGAGGGTTCTTATGGCTACACCTTC.

The genes are TRBV2 and TRBJ2-2; TRBD2 matches at 7 bases. CDR1 SNHLY and CDR2 FYNNEI come from the germline V gene. The CDR3 has 14 amino acids. Losses at the gene ends were 8 bases for V and 5 bases for J; bases not matched to a gene: 8. CDR3 protein: CASGPGLSTGELFF. The CDR3 DNA sequence: TGTGCCAGCGGGCCGGGACTATCTACCGGGGAGCTGTTTTTT.

The chain joins TRBV13 to TRBJ2-5; 9 bases line up with TRBD2. This CDR3 has 14 residues. J was trimmed by 1 base and V by 4 bases; bases with no gene match: 1. Looked up from germline, CDR1 is PRHDT and CDR2 is FYEKMQ (reference sequence). CDR3 sequence reads: CASSSTSGQETQYF. In DNA form, the CDR3 reads TGTGCCAGCAGCTCGACTAGCGGCCAAGAGACCCAGTACTTC.

The chain employs TRBV14 and TRBJ1-2; tentative D call: TRBD1 (6 bases). The CDR3 is 19 residues long. Looked up from germline, CDR1 is SGHDN and CDR2 is FVKESK. Trimming took 6 bases from V and 5 from J, leaving 31 bases between them. The CDR3 sequence: CASRPMPDSFQSLPYGYTF. The DNA for the CDR3 is TGTGCCAGCAGGCCAATGCCGGACAGCTTCCAATCCCTTCCTTATGGCTACACCTTC.

The chain has TRBV6-5 and TRBJ2-1, with 8 bases aligning to TRBD2. The CDR3 spans 16 residues. CDR1 is MNHEY and CDR2 is SVGAGI in the germline V gene. V shed 3 bases, J shed 6 bases, and the junction held 10 bases outside the gene matches. The CDR3 loop reads CASSYSAGDGTNEQFF. In DNA, the CDR3 is TGTGCCAGCAGTTATTCAGCGGGAGACGGCACCAATGAGCAGTTCTTC.

J is TRBJ2-2 and V is TRBV4-1; 11 nucleotides agree with TRBD2. CDR1 and CDR2 from the germline V gene are MGHRA and YSYEKL. J gave up 3 bases and V 1 base, and 1 base lay outside the gene matches. There are 16 residues in the CDR3. CDR3 loop: CASSQGGLADTGELFF. In DNA form, the CDR3 reads TGCGCCAGCAGCCAAGGGGGACTAGCGGACACCGGGGAGCTGTTTTTT.

The table lists this clone with a count of one. The V and J genes are TRBV4-3 and TRBJ2-7, with a tentative D call TRBD2 (5 bases). Trimming left V 0 bases short and J 6 bases short, with 12 bases between. Germline CDR1 is LGHNA and CDR2 is YSLEER. This CDR3 is 14 amino acids long. DNA of the CDR3: TGCGCCAGCAGCCAAGATCCCGGGGTCTCCGAGCAGTACTTC. Its protein is CASSQDPGVSEQYF.

The chain employs TRBV11-3 and TRBJ1-1, with 10 bases identical to TRBD1. With 5 bases clipped from V and 8 bases from J, the junction kept 2 bases outside the gene matches. This CDR3 contains 12 residues. Germline V CDR1 and CDR2: SGHNT, YENEEA. The CDR3, as DNA: TGTGCCAGCAGCGTGACAGGGGGCGAAGCTTTCTTT. Translation gives CASSVTGGEAFF.

The CDR3 loop is CASSPGTDTQYF. The CDR3 DNA is TGTGCCAGCAGCCCAGGTACAGATACGCAGTATTTT. The chain joins TRBV25-1 to TRBJ2-3; D not resolved. Germline-derived CDR1 and CDR2 are MGHDK and SYGVNS. The V end lost 6 bases, the J end lost 3 bases, and 7 bases lay between the germline ends. The CDR3 is 12 amino acids.

The chain couples TRBV27 to TRBJ2-7, with D possibly being TRBD2 (5 bases). Germline CDR1 MNHEY, CDR2 SMNVEV (reference sequence). V lost 8 bases, J lost 4 bases, and 15 bases lay in between. The CDR3 sequence is 13 residues long. The DNA of the CDR3 is TGTGCCAGCGCTCAAGGACTGTATTACGAGCAGTACTTC. Residues: CASAQGLYYEQYF.

This rearrangement joins TRBV18 to TRBJ1-5; 9 bases agree with TRBD1. The CDR3 covers 16 residues. V shed 0 bases, J shed 6 bases, and the junction held 6 bases outside the gene matches. Germline loops: CDR1 KGHSH, CDR2 LQKENI. The CDR3 reads CASSPPTGGLGQPQHF. DNA of the CDR3: TGTGCCAGCTCACCACCGACAGGGGGTTTGGGTCAGCCCCAGCATTTT.

The V gene is TRBV28, the J gene TRBJ1-1, with D perhaps matching TRBD1 (6 bases). V lost 7 bases and J 0 bases, leaving 15 bases between the germline ends. The CDR3 length is 15 residues. CDR1 is MDHEN and CDR2 is SYDVKM in the germline V gene. CDR3 nucleotides: TGTGCCAGCACCATTAGTGGACAGATGAACACTGAAGCTTTCTTT. Amino acid sequence: CASTISGQMNTEAFF.

V gene TRBV16 combines with J gene TRBJ2-3; D is unresolved. The germline gives CDR1 KGHSY, CDR2 FQNENV. The CDR3 covers 13 residues. V lost 8 bases and J 4 bases, leaving 13 bases between the germline ends. Written as DNA, the CDR3 is TGTGCCAGCCGTCCACAAAATGCAGATACGCAGTATTTT. Protein: CASRPQNADTQYF.

V is TRBV19 and J is TRBJ1-3, with TRBD1 matching over 11 bases. There are 18 residues in the CDR3. Germline CDR1 and CDR2: LNHDA and SQIVND (reference sequence). V gave up 7 bases and J gave up 4 bases; unmatched junction bases: 15. CDR3 in amino acids: CASNDPGQGVLGGNTIYF. Written as DNA, the CDR3 is TGTGCCAGTAACGATCCGGGACAGGGGGTCTTAGGCGGAAACACCATATATTTT.

This chain links TRBV29-1 with TRBJ2-1; D possibly corresponds to TRBD2 (5 bases). The CDR3 runs 14 residues. Trimming pared 6 bases from V and 8 bases from J, leaving 20 bases between. Looked up from germline, CDR1 is SQVTM and CDR2 is ANQGSEA. CDR3 residues: CSVSSPSRADEQFF. The CDR3 DNA sequence: TGCAGCGTCTCGAGTCCCTCGCGGGCGGATGAGCAGTTCTTC.

This chain connects TRBV28 to TRBJ2-7; a weak D match, TRBD1 (5 bases). CDR3 length equals 12 residues. The germline V gene has CDR1 MDHEN and CDR2 SYDVKM. V was shortened by 5 bases and J by 6 bases, with 11 bases between the two germline ends. The CDR3 region has the DNA TGTGCCAGCAGTCTTCCAGGGTCCGAGCAGTACTTC. It specifies CASSLPGSEQYF. The full variable domain, completed using reference TRBV28 and TRBJ2-7, is DVKVTQSSRYLVKRTGEKVFLECVQDMDHENMFWYRQDPGLGLRLIYFSYDVKMKEKGDIPEGYSVSREKKERFSLILESASTNQTSMYLCASSLPGSEQYFGPGTRLTVT.

V gene TRBV7-9 combines with J gene TRBJ2-7, with 7 bases fitting TRBD2. This CDR3 comprises 15 residues. The V gene end was trimmed by 1 base and the J gene end by 5 bases; junction bases not matched to a gene: 8. CDR1 is SEHNR, CDR2 FQNEAQ, per germline (reference sequence). Here the CDR3 DNA reads TGTGCCAGCAGCTTAGATGCGGGAGCTAGCAACGAGCAGTACTTC. Encoded protein: CASSLDAGASNEQYF.

V is TRBV5-1 and J is TRBJ2-7; 7 bases line up with TRBD1. The CDR3 has 14 residues. V gave up 4 bases and J gave up 3 bases; unmatched junction bases: 7. CDR1 is SGHRS, CDR2 YFSETQ, per germline. As DNA, the CDR3 is TGCGCCAGCAGCGGGGGACAGATCCTCTACGAGCAGTACTTC. Its protein product is CASSGGQILYEQYF.